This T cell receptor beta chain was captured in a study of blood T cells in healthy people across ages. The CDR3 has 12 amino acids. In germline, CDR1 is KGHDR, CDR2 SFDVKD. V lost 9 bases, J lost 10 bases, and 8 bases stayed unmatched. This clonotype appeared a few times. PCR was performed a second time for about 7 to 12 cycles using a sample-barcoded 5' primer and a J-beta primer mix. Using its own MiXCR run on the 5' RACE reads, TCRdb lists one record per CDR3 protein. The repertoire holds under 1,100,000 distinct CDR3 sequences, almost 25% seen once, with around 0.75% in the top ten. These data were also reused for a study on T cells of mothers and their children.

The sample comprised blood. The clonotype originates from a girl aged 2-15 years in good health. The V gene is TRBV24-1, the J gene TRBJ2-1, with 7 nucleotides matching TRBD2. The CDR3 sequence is CATAQTSREQFF. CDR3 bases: TGTGCCACCGCCCAGACTAGCAGAGAGCAGTTCTTC.